This T cell receptor beta chain was sequenced during a study of blood T cell repertoires in COVID-19. The overall study: The United States, Italy and Spain were the sources of the acute and convalescent COVID-19 samples. T cells, B-cell-depleted T cells, or PBMCs provided the cDNA or gDNA that served as material.

Trimming pared 7 bases from V and 7 bases from J, leaving 13 bases between. Germline lookup yields CDR1 SGHNT and CDR2 YENEEA. CDR3 size: 13 residues. In the authors' workflow: By means of reference gene primer amplification, nucleated cell counts were estimated. Sequencing used immunoSEQ multiplex PCR; TCRdb keeps in-frame clones, though not all of them. Clonal size and the V and J genes are those of that table, whereas D and trimming came from the DNA. The profile shows 40,000 to 60,000 clones, 90% of them singletons. The sequence came from a human donor in a cohort sampled during active COVID-19. Sequenced input: peripheral blood. The chain employs TRBV11-3 and TRBJ2-2; a weak D match, TRBD2 (6 bases). The CDR3 coding sequence is TGTGCCAGCATGACCGGGACTGGCGGGGAGCTGTTTTTT. It yields the protein CASMTGTGGELFF.